The present entry profiles one T cell receptor beta chain with its context. This entry comes from a study of T cell responses to AZD1222 COVID-19 vaccine. V was cut by 1 base and J by 6 bases, with 13 bases left in between. This CDR3 is 15 amino acids long. Germline loops: CDR1 MGHRA, CDR2 YSYEKL. Clones were sequenced by immunoSEQ multiplex PCR, and TCRdb holds only the in-frame ones, with some missing. The sample includes about 120,000 clones, approximately 88% seen only once; the top ten take 4.5% to 6%. V is TRBV4-1 and J is TRBJ2-1; D gene uncertain. The receptor's source is an adult in good health. The specimen was peripheral blood, collected on day 0 of AZD1222 vaccination. The CDR3 region has the DNA TGCGCCAGCAGCCAAGTTCCGGCCTCAGGCAATGAGCAGTTCTTC. This translates into CASSQVPASGNEQFF.